This T cell receptor (beta chain) comes out of a study of beta chain features in type 1 diabetes (dated by TCRdb to 2016 to 2019). Regarding the research as a whole: Mean age, gender distribution, total cell number and subset yield did not differ between patients and healthy donors. Across all samples, fewer than 130 million sorted cells were examined, and cell number per subset correlated strongly with RNA yield. In the study, TCRB repertoires of sorted circulating CD4+ T cell subsets from recently diagnosed type 1 diabetes patients were compared with those of matched healthy donors. Regulatory and stem cell-like memory subsets were isolated from only 8 patients and roughly 8 healthy donors, whereas naive and central memory subsets came from all 28 donors. The full study reports these points: Because cDNA was sequenced instead of genomic DNA, highly expressing activated cells could be over-represented, though the groups showed no difference in activation or CD3 levels. PCR may preferentially amplify shorter templates, but because patient and control samples were amplified and corrected together, any resulting skew would affect both groups equally. Because the HLA sub-analyses included only small numbers of individuals, any influence of HLA type on TCRB rearrangement was left unresolved. Naive, central memory and regulatory TCRB repertoires appeared to be more alike among patients than among healthy donors. Patients with type 1 diabetes made fewer insertions and deleted more nucleotides at VDJ recombination sites, implying thymic rearrangement abnormalities. Type 1 diabetes patients showed a moderate but significant shortening of TCRB CDR3 length in all four CD4+ subsets.

The High Capacity cDNA Reverse Transcription Kit was used to reverse transcribe all of the isolated RNA, meaning that expressed TCRB transcripts were what got sequenced. Deep immunoSEQ sequencing was applied to naive, central memory and regulatory T cell samples, giving an average of about 3.8 million total reads per sample. After sorted cells were lysed in RLT buffer, RNA was extracted with DNase-treated RNeasy Micro or Mini kits, with the choice depending on cell number. To prevent cross-contamination, every cell subset was processed on its own, while patient and healthy donor samples were processed together. TCRB sequences were amplified from cDNA with the immunoSEQ multiplex PCR, producing 87-bp fragments spanning the CDR3 region. Sequencing of the amplicons was performed on the Illumina HiSeq platform. The authors processed their data as follows. PCR bias was computationally corrected using synthetic template baselines, reads within Hamming distance 2 were collapsed, and singletons that could not be merged were discarded. By aligning reads against IMGT, V, D and J genes, CDR3 length, and insertions or deletions at six rearrangement sites were assigned. Within each subset, clonotype counts were normalized to sorted cell number, and only after that were true diversity and Gini coefficients computed with the tcR R package. Repertoire sharing was quantified using the overlap coefficient calculated on TCRB nucleotide sequences. Out-of-frame TCRB sequences from naive cells were analyzed to stand in for the pre-selection repertoire. Entries here come from immuneACCESS through TCRdb and include only in-frame sequences with V and J called. Some clones fail to appear in such tables; in the studies checked, an unresolved V gene covers under half of the shortfall, and the cause of the remainder is unknown. Clone size and the V and J calls come from that table; the DNA yielded D and trimming. This sample holds about 650,000 clones; 12% were observed only once. The ten largest make up about 0.11% of the sample.

Reading the germline V gene gives CDR1 LGHNT and CDR2 FRNRAP. V is cut back by 7 bases and J by 7 bases, with 6 bases in the junction unmatched. Reading from cysteine to phenylalanine, the CDR3 counts 14 amino acids. The retained sequence is limited to the CDR3, 42 bases, with the frame set at the first base. Each donor gave one peripheral blood draw, averaging around 120 mL, which was collected into heparinised tubes. Using a panel that included CD45RO, CCR7, CD25, CD127, CD95 and CD27, naive, central memory, regulatory and stem cell-like memory CD4+ T cells were sorted on a BD FACSAria II. Every sorted population had a purity above 95%. PBMCs were isolated right away by Lymphoprep density gradient centrifugation and were stained directly, without culture. Samples were stained and sorted in pairs, with one healthy donor and one patient per experiment, so that batch effects were minimized. About this clone: The specificity of this receptor is unknown. No base qualities exist here, and no much larger clone lies one base off it.

The receptor comes from a man aged 30-40 years with type 1 diabetes. The sample was naive CD4+ T cells from blood. The cell subset or site tag for this specimen amounts to: true naive CD4+ T cells. The rearrangement combines TRBV12-5 with TRBJ1-6; 8 nucleotides in the junction match TRBD1. The CDR3 in this case is CASAPGQGNSPLHF. The nucleotide sequence reads as follows: TGTGCTAGTGCTCCTGGACAGGGAAATTCACCCCTCCACTTT. The full variable domain, completed from the reference TRBV12-5 and TRBJ1-6 proteins outside the CDR3, reads DARVTQTPRHKVTEMGQEVTMRCQPILGHNTVFWYRQTMMQGLELLAYFRNRAPLDDSGMPKDRFSAEMPDATLATLKIQPSEPRDSAVYFCASAPGQGNSPLHFGNGTRLTVT.